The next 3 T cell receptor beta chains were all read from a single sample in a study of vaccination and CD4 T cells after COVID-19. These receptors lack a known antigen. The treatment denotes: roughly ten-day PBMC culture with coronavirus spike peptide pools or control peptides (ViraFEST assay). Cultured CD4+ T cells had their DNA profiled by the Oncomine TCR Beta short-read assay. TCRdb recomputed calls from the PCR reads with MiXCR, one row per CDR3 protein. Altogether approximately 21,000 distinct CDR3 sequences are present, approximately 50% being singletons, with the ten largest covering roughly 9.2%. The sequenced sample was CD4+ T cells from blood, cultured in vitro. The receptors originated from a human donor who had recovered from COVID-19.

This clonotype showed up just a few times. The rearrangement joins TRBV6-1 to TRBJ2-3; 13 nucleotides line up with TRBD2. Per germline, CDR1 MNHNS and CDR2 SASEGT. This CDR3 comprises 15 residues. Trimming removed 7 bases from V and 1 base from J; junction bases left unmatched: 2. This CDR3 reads CASKGTSGGTDTQYF. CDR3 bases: TGTGCCAGCAAAGGGACTAGCGGGGGCACAGATACGCAGTATTTT.

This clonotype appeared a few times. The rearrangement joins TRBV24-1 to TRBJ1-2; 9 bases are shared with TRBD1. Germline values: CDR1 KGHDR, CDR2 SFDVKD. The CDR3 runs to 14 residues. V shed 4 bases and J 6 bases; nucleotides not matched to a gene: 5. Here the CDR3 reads CATSDRGQGHGYTF. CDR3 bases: TGTGCCACCAGTGACAGGGGACAGGGACATGGCTACACCTTC.

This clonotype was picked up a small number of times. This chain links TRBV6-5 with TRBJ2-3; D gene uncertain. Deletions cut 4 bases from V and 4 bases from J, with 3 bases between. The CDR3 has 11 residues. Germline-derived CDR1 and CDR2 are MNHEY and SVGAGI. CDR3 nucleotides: TGTGCCAGCAGTTCGCCAGATACGCAGTATTTT. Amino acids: CASSSPDTQYF.